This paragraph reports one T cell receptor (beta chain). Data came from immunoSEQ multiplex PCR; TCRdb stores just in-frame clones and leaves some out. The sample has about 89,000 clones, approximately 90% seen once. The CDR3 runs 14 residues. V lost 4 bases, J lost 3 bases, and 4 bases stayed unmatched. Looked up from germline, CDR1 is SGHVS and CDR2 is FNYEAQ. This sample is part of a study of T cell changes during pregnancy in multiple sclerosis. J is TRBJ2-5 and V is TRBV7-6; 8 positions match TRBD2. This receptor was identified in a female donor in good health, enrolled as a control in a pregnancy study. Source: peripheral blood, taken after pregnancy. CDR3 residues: CASSSGGGKETQYF. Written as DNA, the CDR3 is TGTGCCAGCAGCTCGGGCGGGGGGAAAGAGACCCAGTACTTC.